What follows are 32 T cell receptor beta chains derived from one specimen sequenced in a study of T cell changes during pregnancy in multiple sclerosis. TCRdb's copy holds only in-frame clones and misses some; the assay was immunoSEQ multiplex PCR. This table has about 40,000 clones, roughly 90% appearing once. The material was CD4+ T cells from peripheral blood mononuclear cells, obtained before pregnancy. These receptors came from a female donor with multiple sclerosis, enrolled in a pregnancy study.

The chain recombines TRBV6-5 with TRBJ1-1; D might be TRBD1 (6 bases). The V end was cut by 2 bases, the J end by 0 bases, with 13 bases between. CDR1 MNHEY and CDR2 SVGAGI come from the germline V gene. The CDR3 runs to 16 residues. The CDR3 spells CASSYLPQGVNTEAFF. The CDR3 DNA is TGTGCCAGCAGTTACCTACCACAGGGAGTGAACACTGAAGCTTTCTTT.

The V and J genes are TRBV2 and TRBJ2-5; D is ambiguous. The V gene lost 5 bases and the J gene lost 4 bases, with 11 bases spanning the gap. The germline gives CDR1 SNHLY, CDR2 FYNNEI. This CDR3 contains 13 residues. The CDR3 region is CASSPLRGETQYF. The CDR3 bases are TGTGCCAGCAGTCCACTTAGAGGAGAGACCCAGTACTTC.

The rearrangement joins TRBV9 to TRBJ1-1; 7 positions agree with TRBD1. The germline V gene has CDR1 SGDLS and CDR2 YYNGEE. This CDR3 is built from 15 residues. Unmatched junction bases numbered 6, after V lost 4 bases and J lost 0 bases. In nucleotides, the CDR3 is TGTGCCAGCAGCTCGAGGACAGGAATGAACACTGAAGCTTTCTTT. This encodes CASSSRTGMNTEAFF.

The V and J genes are TRBV7-2 and TRBJ2-5; 9 nucleotides agree with TRBD2. CDR1 is SGHTA and CDR2 is FQGNSA in the germline V gene. V was pared by 3 bases and J by 5 bases, with 4 bases of the junction left unmatched. The length of the CDR3 is 14 residues. Written as DNA, the CDR3 is TGTGCCAGCAGCTTCGGCGGGGGGGCGGAGACCCAGTACTTC. As protein: CASSFGGGAETQYF.

The chain uses TRBV7-9 and TRBJ2-5; D might be TRBD1 (5 bases). This CDR3 has 18 amino acids. Trimming left V 2 bases short and J 4 bases short, with 23 bases between. Germline values: CDR1 SEHNR, CDR2 FQNEAQ (reference sequence). CDR3 amino acids: CASSLWQGLVGPRETQYF. The DNA for the CDR3 is TGTGCCAGCAGCTTATGGCAGGGTCTGGTTGGGCCAAGAGAGACCCAGTACTTC.

The chain couples TRBV4-3 to TRBJ1-6, with 7 bases fitting TRBD1. Trimming cost V 0 bases and J 0 bases; bases outside gene matches: 14. The CDR3 sequence is 21 residues long. Germline V gene lookup returns CDR1 LGHNA and CDR2 YSLEER. The CDR3 reads CASSQEVGATGRGSYNSPLHF. The CDR3, as DNA: TGCGCCAGCAGCCAAGAAGTCGGGGCGACAGGGCGGGGCTCCTATAATTCACCCCTCCACTTT.

This chain links TRBV18 with TRBJ1-2; D gene ambiguous. Germline loops: CDR1 KGHSH, CDR2 LQKENI. The V and J ends lost 6 bases and 3 bases respectively, with 14 bases between them. CDR3 length equals 14 residues. In nucleotides, the CDR3 is TGTGCCAGCTCTTCCCTTTCGAGGGACTATGGCTACACCTTC. It specifies CASSSLSRDYGYTF.

The J gene is TRBJ2-3, the V gene TRBV5-4, with a weak D call TRBD1 (6 bases). From germline, CDR1 is SGHNT and CDR2 YYREEE (reference sequence). Trimming removed 1 base at V and 3 bases at J, with 9 bases between. The CDR3 loop spans 14 amino acids. CDR3: CASSLTGYTDTQYF. The CDR3, as DNA: TGTGCCAGCAGCTTGACAGGGTATACAGATACGCAGTATTTT.

The chain joins TRBV30 to TRBJ2-3; D possibly corresponds to TRBD2 (5 bases). CDR1 is GTSNPN and CDR2 is SVGIG in the germline V gene (reference sequence). V gave up 3 bases and J gave up 2 bases, with 15 bases separating them. The CDR3 has 15 amino acids. CDR3 bases: TGTGCCTGGAGGTTCGGACTCCCGAACACAGATACGCAGTATTTT. Protein sequence: CAWRFGLPNTDTQYF.

Concerning this clone itself: A read error may account for a junction end that differs from germline. The J gene is TRBJ2-1, the V gene TRBV7-6; D call uncertain. Germline V gene lookup returns CDR1 SGHVS and CDR2 FNYEAQ. The CDR3 is 14 amino acids. This CDR3 reads CASTLGTDPAEQFF. The DNA for the CDR3 is TGTGCCAGCACCTTAGGTACAGATCCAGCTGAGCAGTTCTTC.

This rearrangement joins TRBV5-1 to TRBJ2-7, with TRBD1 identical over 7 bases. This CDR3 comprises 13 residues. From germline, CDR1 is SGHRS and CDR2 YFSETQ. J gave up 3 bases and V 4 bases, and 4 bases lay outside the gene matches. The CDR3 is CASSARTGYEQYF. CDR3 DNA: TGCGCCAGCAGCGCCCGGACAGGCTACGAGCAGTACTTC.

The CDR3 nucleotides are TGTGCCACCAGCAGGAACCAGGCGGGAGAGACCCAGTACTTC. Amino acid sequence: CATSRNQAGETQYF. The rearrangement links TRBV15 to TRBJ2-5, with a weak D call TRBD2 (5 bases). CDR3 length: 14 amino acids. CDR1 and CDR2 (germline): LNHNV, YYDKDF (reference sequence). V dropped 3 bases and J dropped 4 bases, with 12 bases sitting between them.

The CDR3: CASSHGVGSYNEQFF. The DNA of the CDR3 is TGCGCCAGCAGCCACGGGGTCGGCTCCTACAATGAGCAGTTCTTC. V usage is TRBV4-3 and J usage is TRBJ2-1, with a weak D call TRBD2 (5 bases). V lost 3 bases, J lost 0 bases, and 9 bases lay in between. This CDR3 has 15 amino acids. Looked up from germline, CDR1 is LGHNA and CDR2 is YSLEER.

The J gene is TRBJ2-1, the V gene TRBV7-9; 8 bases map to TRBD1. The CDR3 consists of 16 residues. The germline gives CDR1 SEHNR, CDR2 FQNEAQ (reference sequence). V lost 5 bases to trimming and J lost 5 bases; unmatched junction nucleotides: 11. In DNA form, the CDR3 reads TGTGCCAGCAGCCTAGGCCGCAGGGGGCGAGACAATGAGCAGTTCTTC. This gives the protein CASSLGRRGRDNEQFF.

The table lists this clone with a count of one. The chain links TRBV7-9 to TRBJ2-2, with a weak D call TRBD2 (6 bases). The CDR3 extends over 16 amino acids. The germline CDR1 and CDR2 sequences are SEHNR and FQNEAQ (reference sequence). Trimming took off 6 bases at V and 3 bases at J, with 17 bases between the two ends. CDR3 bases: TGTGCCAGCAGTCTCTTCAGGGACTTACACACCGGGGAGCTGTTTTTT. Its translation is CASSLFRDLHTGELFF.

The rearrangement joins TRBV20-1 to TRBJ2-1; D gene uncertain. The V gene's germline CDR1 is DFQATT and CDR2 SNEGSKA (reference sequence). V dropped 3 bases and J dropped 9 bases, with 9 bases sitting between them. This CDR3 has 11 amino acids. Here the CDR3 reads CSAREYFEQFF. CDR3 sequence (DNA): TGCAGTGCTAGGGAGTATTTTGAGCAGTTCTTC.

This rearrangement joins TRBV2 to TRBJ1-4, with 7 positions matching TRBD1. Losses at the gene ends were 6 bases for V and 5 bases for J; bases not matched to a gene: 6. The CDR3 totals 14 residues. Germline assignment: CDR1 SNHLY and CDR2 FYNNEI. CDR3 nucleotides: TGTGCCAGCAGGGGGGGACAGAGGAATGAAAAACTGTTTTTT. Translating it yields CASRGGQRNEKLFF.

The J gene is TRBJ2-5, the V gene TRBV28, with 9 bases aligning to TRBD2. The CDR3 is 16 amino acids. Germline assignment: CDR1 MDHEN and CDR2 SYDVKM. V dropped 5 bases and J dropped 4; count of bases not matched to a gene: 11. The CDR3 here is CASSPLAGLSRETQYF. The CDR3 bases are TGTGCCAGCAGTCCCCTAGCGGGGCTCTCGAGAGAGACCCAGTACTTC.

V usage is TRBV7-8 and J usage is TRBJ2-7; D remains ambiguous. V was shortened by 3 bases and J by 2 bases, with 11 bases between the two germline ends. The V gene's germline CDR1 is SGHVS and CDR2 FQNEAQ. The CDR3 extends over 14 amino acids. The CDR3 loop reads CASSLRRPPYEQYF. In DNA form, the CDR3 reads TGTGCCAGCAGCTTGCGCAGGCCACCCTACGAGCAGTACTTC.

This rearrangement joins TRBV4-3 to TRBJ2-2, with 15 bases that match TRBD2. The CDR3 is made up of 17 amino acids. CDR1 and CDR2 from the germline V gene are LGHNA and YSLEER. J gave up 7 bases and V 1 base, and 4 bases lay outside the gene matches. CDR3 sequence reads: CASSQGTSGGALGELFF. In nucleotides, the CDR3 is TGCGCCAGCAGCCAAGGGACTAGCGGGGGGGCCCTCGGGGAGCTGTTTTTT.

The chain links TRBV6-6 to TRBJ1-1, with 7 bases fitting TRBD1. The V gene end was trimmed by 6 bases and the J gene end by 3 bases; junction bases not matched to a gene: 4. CDR1 and CDR2 (germline): MNHNY, SVGAGI (reference sequence). The CDR3 is 13 residues long. CDR3 sequence: CASREGGYTEAFF. The DNA for the CDR3 is TGTGCCAGCAGGGAAGGGGGCTACACTGAAGCTTTCTTT.

This rearrangement joins TRBV19 to TRBJ1-5; 7 bases agree with TRBD1. Germline V gene sequence: CDR1 LNHDA, CDR2 SQIVND (reference sequence). Germline trimming cut 3 bases from V and 0 bases from J; bases unmatched to any gene: 5. The CDR3 extends over 16 amino acids. As DNA, the CDR3 is TGTGCCAGTAGTATCCAGGACAGGTCTAGCAATCAGCCCCAGCATTTT. Protein sequence: CASSIQDRSSNQPQHF.

The V call is TRBV28, the J call TRBJ1-5; maybe TRBD1 (6 bases). V lost 4 bases and J 7 bases, leaving 14 bases between the germline ends. Germline CDR1 MDHEN, CDR2 SYDVKM. The CDR3 runs to 14 residues. The CDR3 protein is CASSYTGGAQPQHF. As DNA, the CDR3 is TGTGCCAGCAGTTATACGGGGGGCGCCCAGCCCCAGCATTTT.

V gene TRBV27 combines with J gene TRBJ2-3; 14 positions match TRBD2. V was clipped by 6 bases and J by 2 bases; unmatched bases: 4. The CDR3 has 16 residues. The V gene's germline CDR1 is MNHEY and CDR2 SMNVEV (reference sequence). The CDR3: CASRRLAGGTTDTQYF. CDR3 in DNA: TGTGCCAGCAGACGACTAGCGGGGGGGACCACAGATACGCAGTATTTT.

The gene calls are TRBV4-3 and TRBJ2-5; D possibly corresponds to TRBD2 (6 bases). There are 18 residues in the CDR3. Germline V gene data show CDR1 as LGHNA and CDR2 as YSLEER. Trimming pared 0 bases from V and 8 bases from J, leaving 25 bases between. The CDR3 DNA reads TGCGCCAGCAGCCAAGAATCTCCTGGAGGGGAATATAAGAATACCCAGTACTTC. This gives the protein CASSQESPGGEYKNTQYF.

The chain uses TRBV18 and TRBJ2-3; 12 positions agree with TRBD2. The CDR3 loop spans 16 amino acids. The V and J ends lost 2 bases and 2 bases, in that order; junction bases with no gene match: 2. Germline V gene lookup returns CDR1 KGHSH and CDR2 LQKENI. The CDR3 loop reads CASSPSSGGVTDTQYF. The CDR3, as DNA: TGTGCCAGCTCACCATCTAGCGGGGGGGTCACAGATACGCAGTATTTT.

The V and J genes are TRBV10-3 and TRBJ1-1; perhaps TRBD1 as D (6 bases). Germline assignment: CDR1 ENHRY and CDR2 SYGVKD. The CDR3 consists of 15 residues. The V and J ends lost 1 base and 2 bases respectively, with 11 bases between them. The CDR3 sequence: CAISEYGTLNTEAFF. The CDR3 DNA sequence: TGTGCCATCAGTGAGTACGGGACACTTAACACTGAAGCTTTCTTT.

This clone was seen a single time. This chain links TRBV5-4 with TRBJ1-6; TRBD1 agrees at 9 bases. Trimming removed 4 bases from V and 5 bases from J; junction bases left unmatched: 1. CDR3 length: 14 amino acids. Germline V CDR1 and CDR2: SGHNT, YYREEE (reference sequence). The CDR3 DNA sequence: TGTGCCAGCAGCCGGGACAGGGATAATTCACCCCTCCACTTT. Its protein product is CASSRDRDNSPLHF.

This sequence joins TRBV30 and TRBJ1-5; 9 nucleotides match TRBD1. The germline CDR1 and CDR2 sequences are GTSNPN and SVGIG (reference sequence). The length of the CDR3 is 14 residues. Unmatched junction bases numbered 7, after V lost 5 bases and J lost 5 bases. The CDR3 coding sequence is TGTGCCTGGGCGTTTACAGGGGGCGATCAGCCCCAGCATTTT. Its translation is CAWAFTGGDQPQHF.

Only a few counts were recorded for this clone. The chain is built from TRBV5-4 and TRBJ2-1; 13 nucleotides match TRBD2. V lost 4 bases to trimming and J lost 2 bases; unmatched junction nucleotides: 3. The CDR3 sequence is 16 residues long. Germline loops: CDR1 SGHNT, CDR2 YYREEE (reference sequence). For the CDR3, the DNA is TGTGCCAGCAGCGGGACTAGCGGGGAGACCTACAATGAGCAGTTCTTC. It translates to CASSGTSGETYNEQFF.

This clone was seen a few times. The V and J genes are TRBV5-6 and TRBJ1-5, with TRBD1 matching over 7 bases. Germline values: CDR1 SGHDT, CDR2 YYEEEE. The CDR3 consists of 16 residues. The V gene end was trimmed by 4 bases and the J gene end by 7 bases; junction bases not matched to a gene: 14. CDR3 nucleotide sequence: TGTGCCAGCAGCATAAAAGGGGGCTTAGGGGTCCAGCCCCAGCATTTT. Amino acid sequence: CASSIKGGLGVQPQHF. Drawing the rest from reference TRBV5-6 and TRBJ1-5, the complete variable domain is DAGVTQSPTHLIKTRGQQVTLRCSPKSGHDTVSWYQQALGQGPQFIFQYYEEEERQRGNFPDRFSGHQFPNYSSELNVNALLLGDSALYLCASSIKGGLGVQPQHFGDGTRLSIL.

The chain links TRBV4-3 to TRBJ2-1; D not certain. This CDR3 spans 13 amino acids. CDR1 is LGHNA, CDR2 YSLEER, per germline. V lost 0 bases, J lost 8 bases, and 8 bases lay in between. In DNA, the CDR3 is TGCGCCAGCAGCCAAGATCGCCGGGATGAGCAGTTCTTC. As protein: CASSQDRRDEQFF.